This entry describes one T cell receptor beta chain. The antigen it recognizes is unknown. It has no much larger one-base neighbor in the sample; base qualities were not kept. Looking up the germline V gene (reference sequence) yields CDR1 LNHDA and CDR2 SQIVND. Here V drops 4 bases and J drops 2 bases, and the junction holds 10 bases not matched to any gene. Including the terminal cysteine and phenylalanine, the CDR3 comprises 18 residues. Left in the record is the CDR3 DNA by itself, 54 bases read in frame from the first base. This sample is part of a study of blood T cell repertoires in COVID-19 (dated by TCRdb to about 2020). Context from the whole study: Samples covering the acute and convalescent phases of COVID-19 were provided by collaborators in the United States, Italy and Spain. Where HLA class I and class II types were available, the types were taken from metadata supplied by the sample provider, not from assay-based typing. The repertoires were released in a freely available public database intended as a resource for research on the immune response to SARS-CoV-2. The material from the prospective study consisted of cDNA or gDNA derived from T cells, B-cell-depleted T cells, or PBMCs. Sample metadata almost always included a de-identified subject ID, COVID-19 status, age in years and sex. Subjects who had been exposed to COVID-19, were actively infected with it, or had recovered from it provided the deeply sampled blood TCRbeta repertoires that made up the dataset. The samples were drawn from two sources: the first 160 participants of the ongoing ImmuneRACE study, and 1,000 to 1,500 subjects contributed by 6 global collaborators.

In the prospective study, participants were 18 to 89 years old, resided in about two dozen geographic areas of the United States, and were enrolled through a virtual design. In the prospective study, participants were assigned to cohorts based on the clinical history participants reported in a screening survey and a study questionnaire. Exposed participants had been in contact, within 2 weeks of entering the study, with a person who had a PCR-confirmed or clinician-diagnosed case of COVID-19. In the prospective study, whole blood, serum and a nasopharyngeal or oropharyngeal swab were collected from each participant by mobile phlebotomists. Prospective study participants could optionally give additional blood draws and questionnaires over an approximately two-month period. Before DNA extraction, blood samples from the prospective study were shipped at room temperature or frozen. The study at large found these results: The quantity of clinical and demographic metadata differed by source and by participant and was supplied without curation.

TCRbeta CDR3 regions were amplified from genomic DNA by means of the immunoSEQ Assay, a bias-controlled multiplex PCR. From the authors' description of their analysis: The number of nucleated cells in each sample was estimated by amplification of reference gene primers within the assay. To quantify the absolute abundance of each unique TCRbeta CDR3 rearrangement, sequence reads were collapsed and filtered. For each sample, productive Simpson clonality was calculated as the square root of Simpson's diversity index across productive rearrangements. In its TCRdb copy, this immuneACCESS table keeps in-frame sequences only and misses some clones. Where compared with another copy, unresolved V genes explain less than half of these, and the others have no known cause. The V and J calls and clone size come from that table; D and trimming were worked out from the DNA. In all, the sample holds about 300,000 clones, and about 90% of those were seen once. Of the sample, 2.9% falls within the top ten clones.

The rearranged segments are TRBV19 and TRBJ2-6, with TRBD1 identical over 8 junction bases. The origin of this receptor is a woman aged 50 to 60 who had been exposed to COVID-19. Sequenced: PBMCs or T cells enriched from blood (not recorded which). The nucleotides are TGTGCCAGTAGTACGCGGACAGGGCCTTTTGCTGGGGCCAACGTCCTGACTTTC. Its protein product is CASSTRTGPFAGANVLTF.